The T cell receptor beta chain under discussion was sequenced for a study of blood T cell repertoires in COVID-19. Study-wide context: Material from acute and convalescent COVID-19 was sourced from the United States, Italy and Spain.

Using immunoSEQ multiplex PCR, the repertoire was profiled, and TCRdb retains in-frame clones only, with some absent. The repertoire holds 310,000 or so clones, with 87% as singletons. Participants, 18 to 89 years old, spanned fewer than 25 US areas. Either two negative PCRs, clearance, or symptom resolution qualified Cohort 3 donors as recovered. This CDR3 region has 14 residues. With V trimmed by 6 bases and J by 2 bases, 5 bases remained unmatched. CDR1 is MNHEY and CDR2 is SMNVEV in the germline V gene (reference sequence). V gene TRBV27 combines with J gene TRBJ2-7, with 9 bases aligning to TRBD1. This receptor was taken from a woman between 18 and 29 years old who had recovered from COVID-19. Material: PBMCs or T cells enriched from blood (not recorded which). Written as DNA, the CDR3 is TGTGCCAGCAGCCGGGACAGGGAGCCCTACGAGCAGTACTTC. This gives the protein CASSRDREPYEQYF.